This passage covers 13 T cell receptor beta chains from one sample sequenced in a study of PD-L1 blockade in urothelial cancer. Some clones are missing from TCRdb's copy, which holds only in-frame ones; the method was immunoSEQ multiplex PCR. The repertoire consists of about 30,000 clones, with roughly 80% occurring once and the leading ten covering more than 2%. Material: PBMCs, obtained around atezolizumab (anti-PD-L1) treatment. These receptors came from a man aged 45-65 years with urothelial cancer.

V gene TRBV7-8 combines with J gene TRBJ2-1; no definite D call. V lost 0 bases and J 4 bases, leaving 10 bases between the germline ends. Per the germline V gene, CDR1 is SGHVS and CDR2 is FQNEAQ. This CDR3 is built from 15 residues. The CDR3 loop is CASSLAASSYNEQFF. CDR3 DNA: TGTGCCAGCAGCTTAGCGGCCAGTTCGTACAATGAGCAGTTCTTC.

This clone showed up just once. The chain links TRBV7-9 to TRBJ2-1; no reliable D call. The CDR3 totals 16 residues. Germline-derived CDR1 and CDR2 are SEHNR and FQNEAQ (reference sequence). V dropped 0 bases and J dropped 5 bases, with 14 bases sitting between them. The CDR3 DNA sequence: TGTGCCAGCAGCTTAGCGAGCCGGAGTCCCAACAATGAGCAGTTCTTC. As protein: CASSLASRSPNNEQFF.

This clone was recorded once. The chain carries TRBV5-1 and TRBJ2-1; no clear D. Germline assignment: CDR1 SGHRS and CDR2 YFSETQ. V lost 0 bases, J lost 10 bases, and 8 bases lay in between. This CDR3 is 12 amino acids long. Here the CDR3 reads CASSLAEAEQFF. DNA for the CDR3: TGCGCCAGCAGCTTGGCCGAGGCCGAGCAGTTCTTC. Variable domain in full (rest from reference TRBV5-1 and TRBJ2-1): KAGVTQTPRYLIKTRGQQVTLSCSPISGHRSVSWYQQTPGQGLQFLFEYFSETQRNKGNFPGRFSGRQFSNSRSEMNVSTLELGDSALYLCASSLAEAEQFFGPGTRLTVL.

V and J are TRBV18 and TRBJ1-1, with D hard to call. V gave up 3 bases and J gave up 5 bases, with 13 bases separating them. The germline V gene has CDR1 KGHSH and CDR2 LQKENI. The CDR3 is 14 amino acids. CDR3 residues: CASSPPAVRTEAFF. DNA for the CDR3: TGTGCCAGCTCACCTCCAGCGGTGAGAACTGAAGCTTTCTTT.

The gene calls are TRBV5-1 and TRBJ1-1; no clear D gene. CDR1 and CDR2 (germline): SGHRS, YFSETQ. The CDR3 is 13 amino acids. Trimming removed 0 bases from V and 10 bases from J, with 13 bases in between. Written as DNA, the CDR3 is TGCGCCAGCAGCTTGGCCACGGGATTGGGAGCTTTCTTT. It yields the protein CASSLATGLGAFF.

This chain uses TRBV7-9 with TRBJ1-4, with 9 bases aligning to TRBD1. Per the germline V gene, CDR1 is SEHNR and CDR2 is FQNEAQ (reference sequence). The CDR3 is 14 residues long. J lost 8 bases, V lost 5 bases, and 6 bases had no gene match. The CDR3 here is CASSLQGAQEKLFF. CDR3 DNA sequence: TGTGCCAGCAGCCTACAGGGGGCGCAGGAAAAACTGTTTTTT.

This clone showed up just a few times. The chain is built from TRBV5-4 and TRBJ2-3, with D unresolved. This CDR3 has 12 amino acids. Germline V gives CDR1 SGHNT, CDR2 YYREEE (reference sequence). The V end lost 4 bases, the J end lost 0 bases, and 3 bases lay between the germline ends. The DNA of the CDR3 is TGTGCCAGCAGCCATAGCACAGATACGCAGTATTTT. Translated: CASSHSTDTQYF.

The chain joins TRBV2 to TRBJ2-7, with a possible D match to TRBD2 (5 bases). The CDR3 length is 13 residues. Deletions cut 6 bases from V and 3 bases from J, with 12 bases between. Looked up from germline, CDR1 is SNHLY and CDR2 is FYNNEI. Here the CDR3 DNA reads TGTGCCAGCAGAAGACGAGGGAGCTACGAGCAGTACTTC. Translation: CASRRRGSYEQYF.

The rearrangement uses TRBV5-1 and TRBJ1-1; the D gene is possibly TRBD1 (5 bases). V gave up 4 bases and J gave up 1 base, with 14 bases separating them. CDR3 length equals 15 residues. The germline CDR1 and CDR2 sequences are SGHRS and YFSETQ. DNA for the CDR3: TGCGCCAGCAGCCCGGACGGGGGTACGAACACTGAAGCTTTCTTT. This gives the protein CASSPDGGTNTEAFF. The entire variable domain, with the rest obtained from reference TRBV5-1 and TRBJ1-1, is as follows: KAGVTQTPRYLIKTRGQQVTLSCSPISGHRSVSWYQQTPGQGLQFLFEYFSETQRNKGNFPGRFSGRQFSNSRSEMNVSTLELGDSALYLCASSPDGGTNTEAFFGQGTRLTVV.

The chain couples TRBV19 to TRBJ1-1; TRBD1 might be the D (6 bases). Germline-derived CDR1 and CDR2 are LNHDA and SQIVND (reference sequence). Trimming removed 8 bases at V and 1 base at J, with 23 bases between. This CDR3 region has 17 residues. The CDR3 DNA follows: TGTGCCAGTGAAGGGCAGGGGTGGATGGAATGGAACACTGAAGCTTTCTTT. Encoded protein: CASEGQGWMEWNTEAFF.

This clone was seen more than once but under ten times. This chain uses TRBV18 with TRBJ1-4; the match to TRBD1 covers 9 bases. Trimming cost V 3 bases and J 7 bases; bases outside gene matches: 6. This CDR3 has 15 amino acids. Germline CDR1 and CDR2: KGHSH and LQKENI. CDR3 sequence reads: CASSPQGQGIEKLFF. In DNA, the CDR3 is TGTGCCAGCTCACCGCAGGGACAGGGCATTGAAAAACTGTTTTTT.

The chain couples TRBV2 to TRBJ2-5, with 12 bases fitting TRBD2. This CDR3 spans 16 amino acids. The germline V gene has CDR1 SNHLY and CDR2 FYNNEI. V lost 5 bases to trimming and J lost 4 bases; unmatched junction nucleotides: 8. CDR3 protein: CASSPGLAGWGETQYF. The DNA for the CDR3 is TGTGCCAGCAGTCCAGGACTAGCGGGATGGGGAGAGACCCAGTACTTC.

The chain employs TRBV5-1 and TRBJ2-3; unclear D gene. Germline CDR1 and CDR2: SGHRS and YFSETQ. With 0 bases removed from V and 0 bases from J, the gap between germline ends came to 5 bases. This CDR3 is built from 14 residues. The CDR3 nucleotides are TGCGCCAGCAGCTTGGCCGGGAGCACAGATACGCAGTATTTT. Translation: CASSLAGSTDTQYF.